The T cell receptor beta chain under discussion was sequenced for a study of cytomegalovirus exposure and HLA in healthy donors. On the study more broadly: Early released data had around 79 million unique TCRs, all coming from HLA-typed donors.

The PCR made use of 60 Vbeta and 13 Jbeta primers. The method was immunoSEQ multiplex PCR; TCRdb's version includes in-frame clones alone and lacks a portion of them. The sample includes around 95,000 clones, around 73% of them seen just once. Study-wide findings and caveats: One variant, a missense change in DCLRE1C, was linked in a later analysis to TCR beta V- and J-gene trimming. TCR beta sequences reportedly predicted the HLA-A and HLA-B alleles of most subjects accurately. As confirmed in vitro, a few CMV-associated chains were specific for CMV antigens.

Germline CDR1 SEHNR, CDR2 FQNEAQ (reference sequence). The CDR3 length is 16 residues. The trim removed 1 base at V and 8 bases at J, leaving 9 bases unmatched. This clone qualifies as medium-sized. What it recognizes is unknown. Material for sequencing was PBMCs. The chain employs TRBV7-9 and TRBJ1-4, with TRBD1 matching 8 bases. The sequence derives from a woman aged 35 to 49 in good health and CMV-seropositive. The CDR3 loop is CASSLGAGGSQEKLFF. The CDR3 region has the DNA TGTGCCAGCAGCTTAGGGGCAGGGGGCTCTCAAGAAAAACTGTTTTTT.